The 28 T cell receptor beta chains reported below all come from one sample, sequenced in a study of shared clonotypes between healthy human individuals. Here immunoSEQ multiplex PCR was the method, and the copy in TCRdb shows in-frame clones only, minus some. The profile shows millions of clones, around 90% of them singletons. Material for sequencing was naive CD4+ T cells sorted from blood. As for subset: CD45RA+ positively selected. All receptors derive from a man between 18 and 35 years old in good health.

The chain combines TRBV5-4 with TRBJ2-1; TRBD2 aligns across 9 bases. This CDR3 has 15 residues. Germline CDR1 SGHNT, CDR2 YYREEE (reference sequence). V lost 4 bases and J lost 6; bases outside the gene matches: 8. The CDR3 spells CASSPTSGGSNEQFF. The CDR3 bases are TGTGCCAGCAGCCCAACGAGCGGGGGGTCCAATGAGCAGTTCTTC.

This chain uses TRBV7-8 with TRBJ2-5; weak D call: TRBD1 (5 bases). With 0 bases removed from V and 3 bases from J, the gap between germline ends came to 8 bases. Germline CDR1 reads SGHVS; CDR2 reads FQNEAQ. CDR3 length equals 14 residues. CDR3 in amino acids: CASSLAEGEETQYF. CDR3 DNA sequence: TGTGCCAGCAGCTTAGCGGAAGGGGAAGAGACCCAGTACTTC.

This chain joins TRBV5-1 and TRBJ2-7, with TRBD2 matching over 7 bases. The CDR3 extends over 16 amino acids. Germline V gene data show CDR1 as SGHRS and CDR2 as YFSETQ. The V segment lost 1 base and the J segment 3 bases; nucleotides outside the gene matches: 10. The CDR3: CASSLSRGGIDYEQYF. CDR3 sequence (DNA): TGCGCCAGCAGCTTGAGTCGGGGAGGGATTGACTACGAGCAGTACTTC.

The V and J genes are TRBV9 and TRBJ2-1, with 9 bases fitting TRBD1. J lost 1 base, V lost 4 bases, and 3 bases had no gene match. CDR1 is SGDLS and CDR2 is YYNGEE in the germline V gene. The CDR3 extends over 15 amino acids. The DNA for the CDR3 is TGTGCCAGCAGCCCGGGGACAGGGTCCTACAATGAGCAGTTCTTC. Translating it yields CASSPGTGSYNEQFF.

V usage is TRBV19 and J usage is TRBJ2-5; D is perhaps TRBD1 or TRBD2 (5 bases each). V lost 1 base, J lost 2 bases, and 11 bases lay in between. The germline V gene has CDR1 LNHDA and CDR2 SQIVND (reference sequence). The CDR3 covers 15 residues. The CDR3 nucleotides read TGTGCCAGTAGTATAGGTCCGGGACGGCAAGAGACCCAGTACTTC. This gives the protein CASSIGPGRQETQYF. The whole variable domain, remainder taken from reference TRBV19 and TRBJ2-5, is DGGITQSPKYLFRKEGQNVTLSCEQNLNHDAMYWYRQDPGQGLRLIYYSQIVNDFQKGDIAEGYSVSREKKESFPLTVTSAQKNPTAFYLCASSIGPGRQETQYFGPGTRLLVL.

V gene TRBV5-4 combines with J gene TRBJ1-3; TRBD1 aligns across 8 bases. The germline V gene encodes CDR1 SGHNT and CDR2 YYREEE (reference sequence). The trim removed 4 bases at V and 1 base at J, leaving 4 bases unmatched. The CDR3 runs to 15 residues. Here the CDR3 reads CASSADRGSGNTIYF. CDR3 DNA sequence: TGTGCCAGCAGCGCTGACAGGGGTTCTGGAAACACCATATATTTT.

The CDR3 here is CASSQWNRAGELFF. Written as DNA, the CDR3 is TGTGCCAGCAGCCAATGGAACCGGGCCGGGGAGCTGTTTTTT. This sequence joins TRBV5-6 and TRBJ2-2; D is ambiguous. The CDR3 contains 14 residues. Trimming took off 4 bases at V and 6 bases at J, with 13 bases between the two ends. Germline loops: CDR1 SGHDT, CDR2 YYEEEE.

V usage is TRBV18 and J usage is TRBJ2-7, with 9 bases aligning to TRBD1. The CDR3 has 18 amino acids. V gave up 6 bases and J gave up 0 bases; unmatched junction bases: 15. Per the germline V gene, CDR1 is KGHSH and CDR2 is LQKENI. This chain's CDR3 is CASSTNPIGGQGSYEQYF. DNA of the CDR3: TGTGCCAGCTCTACCAACCCTATTGGGGGACAGGGCTCCTACGAGCAGTACTTC.

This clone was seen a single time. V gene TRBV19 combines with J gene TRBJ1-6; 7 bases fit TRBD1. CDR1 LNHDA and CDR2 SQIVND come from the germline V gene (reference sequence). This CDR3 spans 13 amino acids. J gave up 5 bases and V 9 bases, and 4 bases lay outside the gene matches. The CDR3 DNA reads TGTGCCAGCAAAACAGGGGATAATTCACCCCTCCACTTT. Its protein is CASKTGDNSPLHF. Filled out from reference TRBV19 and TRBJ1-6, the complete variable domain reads DGGITQSPKYLFRKEGQNVTLSCEQNLNHDAMYWYRQDPGQGLRLIYYSQIVNDFQKGDIAEGYSVSREKKESFPLTVTSAQKNPTAFYLCASKTGDNSPLHFGNGTRLTVT.

The DNA for the CDR3 is TGTGCCAGCAGCTTAGGTAGCGGTACGGATACGCAGTATTTT. Translating it yields CASSLGSGTDTQYF. V and J are TRBV11-3 and TRBJ2-3; D perhaps matches TRBD2 (6 bases). CDR3 length: 14 amino acids. Trimming left V 1 base short and J 6 bases short, with 11 bases between. CDR1 is SGHNT and CDR2 is YENEEA in the germline V gene.

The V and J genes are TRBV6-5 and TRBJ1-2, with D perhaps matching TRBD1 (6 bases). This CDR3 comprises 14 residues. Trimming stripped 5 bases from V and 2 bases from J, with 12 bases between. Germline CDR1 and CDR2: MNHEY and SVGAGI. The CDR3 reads CASSPSDRNYGYTF. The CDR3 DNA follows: TGTGCCAGCAGTCCCTCAGACAGGAACTATGGCTACACCTTC.

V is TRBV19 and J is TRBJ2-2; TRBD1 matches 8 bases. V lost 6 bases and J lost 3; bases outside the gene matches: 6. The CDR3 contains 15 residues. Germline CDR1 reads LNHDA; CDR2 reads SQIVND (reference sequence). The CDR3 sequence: CASSRTGWDTGELFF. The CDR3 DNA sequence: TGTGCCAGTAGCCGGACAGGGTGGGACACCGGGGAGCTGTTTTTT.

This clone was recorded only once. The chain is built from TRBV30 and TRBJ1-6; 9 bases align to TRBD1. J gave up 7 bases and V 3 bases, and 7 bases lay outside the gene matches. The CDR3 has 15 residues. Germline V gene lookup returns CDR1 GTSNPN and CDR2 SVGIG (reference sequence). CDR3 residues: CAWRDRGDLNSPLHF. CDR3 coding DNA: TGTGCCTGGAGGGACAGGGGAGATTTAAATTCACCCCTCCACTTT.

The CDR3 sequence: CASSLGPGLNTEAFF. CDR3 in DNA: TGTGCCAGCAGCCTGGGACCGGGCTTGAACACTGAAGCTTTCTTT. V and J are TRBV5-5 and TRBJ1-1; possible D gene TRBD1, 5 bases. Germline CDR1 and CDR2: SGHKS and YYEKEE (reference sequence). V was pared by 4 bases and J by 0 bases, with 13 bases between. The CDR3 spans 15 residues.

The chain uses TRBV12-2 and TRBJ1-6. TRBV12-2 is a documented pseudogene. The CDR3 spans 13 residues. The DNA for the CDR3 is TGTGCAAGTCGCTCCCCTTATCCCCCACCCCTCCACTTT. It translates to CASRSPYPPPLHF.

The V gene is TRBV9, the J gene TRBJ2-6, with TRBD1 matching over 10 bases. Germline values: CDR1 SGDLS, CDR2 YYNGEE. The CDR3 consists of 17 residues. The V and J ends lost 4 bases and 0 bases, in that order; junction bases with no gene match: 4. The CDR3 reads CASSPRQGASGANVLTF. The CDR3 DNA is TGTGCCAGCAGCCCCAGACAGGGGGCCTCTGGGGCCAACGTCCTGACTTTC.

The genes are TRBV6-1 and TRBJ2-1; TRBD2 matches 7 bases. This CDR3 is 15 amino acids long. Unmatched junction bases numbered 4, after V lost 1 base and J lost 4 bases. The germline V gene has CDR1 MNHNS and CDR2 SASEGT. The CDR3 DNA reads TGTGCCAGCAGTGAAGATCTAGCGGTATACAATGAGCAGTTCTTC. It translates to CASSEDLAVYNEQFF.

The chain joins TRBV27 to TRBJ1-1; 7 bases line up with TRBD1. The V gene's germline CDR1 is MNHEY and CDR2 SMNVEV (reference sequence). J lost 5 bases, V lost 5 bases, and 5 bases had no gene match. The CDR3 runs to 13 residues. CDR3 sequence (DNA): TGTGCCAGCAGTCCCCCCAGGGGGACTGAAGCTTTCTTT. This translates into CASSPPRGTEAFF.

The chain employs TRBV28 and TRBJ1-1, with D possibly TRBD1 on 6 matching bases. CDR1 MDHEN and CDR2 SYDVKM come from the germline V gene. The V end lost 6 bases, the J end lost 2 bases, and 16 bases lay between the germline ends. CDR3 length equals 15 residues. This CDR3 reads CASSQSRTVNTEAFF. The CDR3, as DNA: TGTGCCAGCAGCCAATCAAGGACAGTCAACACTGAAGCTTTCTTT.

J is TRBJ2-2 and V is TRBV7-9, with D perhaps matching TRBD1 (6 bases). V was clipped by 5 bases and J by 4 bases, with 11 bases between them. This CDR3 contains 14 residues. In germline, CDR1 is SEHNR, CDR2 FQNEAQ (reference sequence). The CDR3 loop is CASSPTGITGELFF. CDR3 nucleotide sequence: TGTGCCAGCAGCCCGACAGGTATCACCGGGGAGCTGTTTTTT.

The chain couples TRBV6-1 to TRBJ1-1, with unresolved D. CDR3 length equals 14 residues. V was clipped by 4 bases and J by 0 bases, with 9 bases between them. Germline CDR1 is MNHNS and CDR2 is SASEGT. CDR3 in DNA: TGTGCCAGCAGTGGTAGGACGGTGAACACTGAAGCTTTCTTT. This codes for CASSGRTVNTEAFF.

For the CDR3, the DNA is TGCGCCAGCAGCTTGAGGCGGGGTAAACAAGAGACCCAGTACTTC. Its translation is CASSLRRGKQETQYF. The rearrangement joins TRBV5-1 to TRBJ2-5; D is possibly TRBD2 (6 bases). Trimming removed 1 base at V and 2 bases at J, with 12 bases between. CDR3 length: 15 residues. CDR1 and CDR2 (germline): SGHRS, YFSETQ. The full variable domain, in which reference TRBV5-1 and TRBJ2-5 provide the parts outside the CDR3, is KAGVTQTPRYLIKTRGQQVTLSCSPISGHRSVSWYQQTPGQGLQFLFEYFSETQRNKGNFPGRFSGRQFSNSRSEMNVSTLELGDSALYLCASSLRRGKQETQYFGPGTRLLVL.

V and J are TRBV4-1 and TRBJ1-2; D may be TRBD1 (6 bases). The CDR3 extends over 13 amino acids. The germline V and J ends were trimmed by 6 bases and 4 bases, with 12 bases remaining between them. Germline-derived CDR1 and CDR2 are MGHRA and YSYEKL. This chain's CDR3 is CASRKTGSYGYTF. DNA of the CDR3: TGCGCCAGCAGGAAAACAGGGTCCTATGGCTACACCTTC.

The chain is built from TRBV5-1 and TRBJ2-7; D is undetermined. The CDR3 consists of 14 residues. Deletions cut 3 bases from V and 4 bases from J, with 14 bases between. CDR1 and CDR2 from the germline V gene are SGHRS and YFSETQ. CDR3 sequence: CASSSAPGRYEQYF. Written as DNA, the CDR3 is TGCGCCAGCAGCTCCGCGCCAGGACGGTACGAGCAGTACTTC.

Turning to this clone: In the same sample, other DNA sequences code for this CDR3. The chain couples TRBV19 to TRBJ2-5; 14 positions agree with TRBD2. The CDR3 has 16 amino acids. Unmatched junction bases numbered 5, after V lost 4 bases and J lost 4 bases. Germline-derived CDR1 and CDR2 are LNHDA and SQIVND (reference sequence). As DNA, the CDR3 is TGTGCCAGTAGTACTGGGACTAGCGGGGGACGAGAGACCCAGTACTTC. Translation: CASSTGTSGGRETQYF.

The CDR3 here is CASSELRQGDQPQHF. Written as DNA, the CDR3 is TGTGCCAGCAGCGAACTACGACAGGGTGATCAGCCCCAGCATTTT. This chain joins TRBV5-5 and TRBJ1-5; 7 nucleotides align to TRBD1. Germline V gives CDR1 SGHKS, CDR2 YYEKEE (reference sequence). There are 15 residues in the CDR3. V lost 4 bases and J lost 5; bases outside the gene matches: 9. Full variable domain (remainder filled in from reference TRBV5-5 and TRBJ1-5): DAGVTQSPTHLIKTRGQQVTLRCSPISGHKSVSWYQQVLGQGPQFIFQYYEKEERGRGNFPDRFSARQFPNYSSELNVNALLLGDSALYLCASSELRQGDQPQHFGDGTRLSIL.

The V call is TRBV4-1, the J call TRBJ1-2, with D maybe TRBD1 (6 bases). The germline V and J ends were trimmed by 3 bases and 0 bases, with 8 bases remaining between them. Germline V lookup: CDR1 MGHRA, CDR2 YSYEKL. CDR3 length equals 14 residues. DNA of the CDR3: TGCGCCAGCAGCCAGGGGGGGCCTAACTATGGCTACACCTTC. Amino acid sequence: CASSQGGPNYGYTF.

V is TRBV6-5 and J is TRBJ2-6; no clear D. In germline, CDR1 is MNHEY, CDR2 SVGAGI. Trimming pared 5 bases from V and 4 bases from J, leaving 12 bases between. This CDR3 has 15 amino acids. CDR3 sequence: CASSAQFLGANVLTF. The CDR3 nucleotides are TGTGCCAGCAGTGCCCAGTTCCTCGGGGCCAACGTCCTGACTTTC.